The 29 T cell receptor beta chains presented below share a single source sample, sequenced in a study of cytomegalovirus exposure and HLA in healthy donors. PCR employed 60 Vbeta and 13 Jbeta primers. The data were produced by immunoSEQ multiplex PCR, yet TCRdb's version contains in-frame clones alone and is incomplete. The sample has about 160,000 clones; 60% to 80% are singletons. The specimen was PBMCs. These receptors all stem from a man under 40 in good health and CMV-seropositive.

The chain carries TRBV7-6 and TRBJ2-1; 7 nucleotides align to TRBD1. V shed 0 bases and J 6 bases; nucleotides not matched to a gene: 5. The CDR3 covers 15 residues. In germline, CDR1 is SGHVS, CDR2 FNYEAQ. CDR3 in DNA: TGTGCCAGCAGCTTAGCGGGACAGCCGCTCAATGAGCAGTTCTTC. It codes for CASSLAGQPLNEQFF. The full variable domain, with the rest looked up from reference TRBV7-6 and TRBJ2-1, is GAGVSQSPRYKVTKRGQDVALRCDPISGHVSLYWYRQALGQGPEFLTYFNYEAQQDKSGLPNDRFSAERPEGSISTLTIQRTEQRDSAMYRCASSLAGQPLNEQFFGPGTRLTVL.

The genes are TRBV7-9 and TRBJ2-5, with 8 bases matching TRBD2. Germline trimming cut 6 bases from V and 1 base from J; bases unmatched to any gene: 7. The CDR3 totals 15 residues. Germline CDR1 and CDR2: SEHNR and FQNEAQ (reference sequence). CDR3 in DNA: TGTGCCAGCAGACTGACTACTAGCGGCCAAGAGACCCAGTACTTC. Encoded protein: CASRLTTSGQETQYF.

A few counts support this clone. The chain joins TRBV5-4 to TRBJ2-2; TRBD2 aligns across 9 bases. Unmatched junction bases numbered 3, after V lost 0 bases and J lost 3 bases. Germline assignment: CDR1 SGHNT and CDR2 YYREEE (reference sequence). The CDR3 covers 16 residues. CDR3 DNA sequence: TGTGCCAGCAGCTTGGTTCTAGCGGGGTACACCGGGGAGCTGTTTTTT. This sequence encodes CASSLVLAGYTGELFF. Drawing the rest from reference TRBV5-4 and TRBJ2-2, the complete variable domain is ETGVTQSPTHLIKTRGQQVTLRCSSQSGHNTVSWYQQALGQGPQFIFQYYREEENGRGNFPPRFSGLQFPNYSSELNVNALELDDSALYLCASSLVLAGYTGELFFGEGSRLTVL.

On this clone itself: The junction does not match germline at one end; this may be a read error. This chain joins TRBV7-3 and TRBJ1-1; D ambiguous. CDR1 SGHTA and CDR2 FQGTGA come from the germline V gene. CDR3 length: 15 amino acids. CDR3 coding DNA: TGTGCCAGCAGGTTAAACCCCGGCGGGGACACTGAAGCTTTCTTT. Translated: CASRLNPGGDTEAFF.

The chain recombines TRBV14 with TRBJ1-2; D gene ambiguous. With 4 bases removed from V and 4 bases from J, the gap between germline ends came to 16 bases. This CDR3 spans 15 amino acids. Germline CDR1 SGHDN, CDR2 FVKESK. CDR3 sequence reads: CASSPTDRGSYGYTF. CDR3 nucleotides: TGTGCCAGCAGCCCCACGGACCGGGGTAGCTATGGCTACACCTTC.

This clone showed up just once. The chain is built from TRBV15 and TRBJ2-7; 7 bases map to TRBD1. J gave up 0 bases and V 5 bases, and 10 bases lay outside the gene matches. The CDR3 has 16 residues. Germline lookup yields CDR1 LNHNV and CDR2 YYDKDF (reference sequence). Here the CDR3 DNA reads TGTGCCACCAGCGAACTGGGACAGCAAAACTCCTACGAGCAGTACTTC. Encoded protein: CATSELGQQNSYEQYF.

This clone was counted only a few times. The gene calls are TRBV10-3 and TRBJ1-1, with a tentative D call TRBD1 (5 bases). The V end was cut by 7 bases, the J end by 3 bases, with 18 bases between. The V gene's germline CDR1 is ENHRY and CDR2 SYGVKD. The CDR3 extends over 15 amino acids. The CDR3 nucleotides are TGTGCCATCAAGAGGGATCCGGGGGTTTACACTGAAGCTTTCTTT. As protein: CAIKRDPGVYTEAFF.

The rearrangement joins TRBV5-1 to TRBJ2-5; 10 nucleotides align to TRBD2. The CDR3 has 17 amino acids. The V segment lost 5 bases and the J segment 5 bases; nucleotides outside the gene matches: 15. Germline V gene lookup returns CDR1 SGHRS and CDR2 YFSETQ. This CDR3 is CASRPSFSGGNEETQYF. DNA of the CDR3: TGCGCCAGCAGACCAAGTTTTAGCGGGGGGAACGAGGAGACCCAGTACTTC.

The CDR3 coding sequence is TGCGCCAGCAGGGTAGCGGGGGGAAGCGCAGATACGCAGTATTTT. Translating it yields CASRVAGGSADTQYF. V and J are TRBV5-1 and TRBJ2-3; 10 nucleotides agree with TRBD2. Germline values: CDR1 SGHRS, CDR2 YFSETQ. Trimming at V came to 5 bases and at J to 4 bases, leaving 7 bases not matched to a gene. This CDR3 is 15 amino acids long.

The chain combines TRBV28 with TRBJ2-1; TRBD2 agrees at 13 bases. CDR3 size: 17 residues. Trimming removed 2 bases from V and 5 bases from J; junction bases left unmatched: 6. The germline gives CDR1 MDHEN, CDR2 SYDVKM. The CDR3 bases are TGTGCCAGCAGTTTAGGTTGGGGACTAGCGGGGAACAATGAGCAGTTCTTC. It encodes CASSLGWGLAGNNEQFF.

The genes are TRBV29-1 and TRBJ2-1, with TRBD2 matching 9 bases. The germline V gene encodes CDR1 SQVTM and CDR2 ANQGSEA. CDR3 length: 16 residues. The ends lost 6 bases at V and 1 base at J; junction bases unmatched: 10. The CDR3 here is CSVERAGGLSYNEQFF. CDR3 in DNA: TGCAGCGTCGAGAGGGCGGGGGGGCTTTCCTACAATGAGCAGTTCTTC.

The genes are TRBV9 and TRBJ1-6; possible D gene TRBD1, 5 bases. The CDR3 extends over 14 amino acids. The V gene's germline CDR1 is SGDLS and CDR2 YYNGEE. Trimming left V 2 bases short and J 3 bases short, with 6 bases between. CDR3: CASSVDSYNSPLHF. The CDR3 DNA reads as TGTGCCAGCAGCGTCGACAGCTATAATTCACCCCTCCACTTT.

V usage is TRBV4-2 and J usage is TRBJ2-2; 15 nucleotides agree with TRBD2. The ends lost 2 bases at V and 3 bases at J; junction bases unmatched: 10. Germline loops: CDR1 LGHNA, CDR2 YNFKEQ. The CDR3 spans 20 residues. CDR3 nucleotide sequence: TGTGCCAGCAGCCAAAGGACTAGCGGGGGGGCAAGTGTATACACCGGGGAGCTGTTTTTT. Translation gives CASSQRTSGGASVYTGELFF.

This clone was found a few times. The J gene is TRBJ2-7, the V gene TRBV7-6; 8 nucleotides agree with TRBD1. Losses at the gene ends were 4 bases for V and 4 bases for J; bases not matched to a gene: 6. This CDR3 is built from 14 residues. Germline CDR1 and CDR2: SGHVS and FNYEAQ. This CDR3 is CASSWGQAPYEQYF. The CDR3 DNA reads as TGTGCCAGCAGCTGGGGACAGGCCCCTTACGAGCAGTACTTC.

The chain combines TRBV2 with TRBJ1-4; D gene ambiguous. Germline CDR1 and CDR2: SNHLY and FYNNEI. The CDR3 covers 14 residues. V shed 6 bases and J shed 8 bases, with 16 bases lying between them. The CDR3 loop reads CASSAAGSWEKLFF. In DNA form, the CDR3 reads TGTGCCAGCAGCGCCGCGGGATCTTGGGAAAAACTGTTTTTT.

The V and J genes are TRBV27 and TRBJ2-3; 11 bases line up with TRBD2. The J segment lost 6 bases and the V segment lost 6 bases, leaving 5 bases of the junction unmatched. The length of the CDR3 is 14 residues. Germline V lookup: CDR1 MNHEY, CDR2 SMNVEV (reference sequence). CDR3 nucleotide sequence: TGTGCCAGCAGACTAGCGGGGGCCGGGGATACGCAGTATTTT. Amino acids: CASRLAGAGDTQYF.

This chain connects TRBV10-1 to TRBJ1-6; 9 bases align to TRBD1. Germline assignment: CDR1 WNHNN and CDR2 SYGVQD (reference sequence). The CDR3 sequence is 15 residues long. The V segment lost 6 bases and the J segment 2 bases; nucleotides outside the gene matches: 2. CDR3 protein: CASSRDRAYNSPLHF. Here the CDR3 DNA reads TGCGCCAGCAGCCGGGACAGGGCCTATAATTCACCCCTCCACTTT.

This chain uses TRBV5-1 with TRBJ2-1, with 11 bases identical to TRBD2. Trimming took 1 base from V and 2 from J; bases not matched to a gene: 5. The V gene's germline CDR1 is SGHRS and CDR2 YFSETQ. This CDR3 spans 17 amino acids. This CDR3 reads CASSLRLAGTTYNEQFF. The CDR3 DNA follows: TGCGCCAGCAGCTTGAGACTAGCGGGGACCACCTACAATGAGCAGTTCTTC.

This sequence joins TRBV27 and TRBJ1-6; D is unclear. Trimming pared 1 base from V and 6 bases from J, leaving 10 bases between. CDR1 and CDR2 from the germline V gene are MNHEY and SMNVEV (reference sequence). The CDR3 spans 15 residues. The CDR3, as DNA: TGTGCCAGCAGTTTATACGGCGGTATTAATTCACCCCTCCACTTT. Protein sequence: CASSLYGGINSPLHF.

This chain joins TRBV6-4 and TRBJ2-1; 10 bases map to TRBD2. The CDR3 contains 15 residues. Unmatched junction bases numbered 4, after V lost 3 bases and J lost 5 bases. Germline assignment: CDR1 MRHNA and CDR2 SNTAGT. The CDR3 here is CASSEIAGGHNEQFF. CDR3 DNA: TGTGCCAGCAGTGAAATAGCGGGGGGACACAATGAGCAGTTCTTC.

The chain couples TRBV10-3 to TRBJ2-7, with 13 bases lining up with TRBD2. With V trimmed by 3 bases and J by 5 bases, 7 bases remained unmatched. This CDR3 region has 16 residues. The germline V gene encodes CDR1 ENHRY and CDR2 SYGVKD. The CDR3 sequence is CAISDLTSGGKDEQYF. Here the CDR3 DNA reads TGTGCCATCAGTGACCTGACTAGCGGGGGGAAGGACGAGCAGTACTTC.

The chain joins TRBV6-6 to TRBJ1-1; TRBD1 is a possible D gene (6 bases). There are 15 residues in the CDR3. Trimming took off 5 bases at V and 1 base at J, with 14 bases between the two ends. Germline V gives CDR1 MNHNY, CDR2 SVGAGI (reference sequence). CDR3 in DNA: TGTGCCAGCAGTGACATGACAGGCGAGAACACTGAAGCTTTCTTT. This gives the protein CASSDMTGENTEAFF.

Only a few counts were recorded for this clone. V gene TRBV6-5 combines with J gene TRBJ1-4, with 9 positions matching TRBD1. Germline trimming cut 10 bases from V and 7 bases from J; bases unmatched to any gene: 7. CDR1 is MNHEY, CDR2 SVGAGI, per germline. The CDR3 covers 13 residues. In DNA form, the CDR3 reads TGTGCCACCCGGACAGGGGTGGCTGAAAAACTGTTTTTT. It specifies CATRTGVAEKLFF.

This chain uses TRBV19 with TRBJ2-2; possible D gene TRBD2, 7 bases. V shed 5 bases and J shed 7 bases, with 14 bases lying between them. The CDR3 totals 14 residues. Germline CDR1 LNHDA, CDR2 SQIVND (reference sequence). The CDR3 loop is CASSFGGQVGELFF. Written as DNA, the CDR3 is TGTGCCAGTAGTTTCGGGGGGCAAGTCGGGGAGCTGTTTTTT.

For this clone: Different DNA sequences within this sample yield the same CDR3. The CDR3 reads CASSYSGSGNTEAFF. The CDR3 nucleotides read TGTGCCAGCAGTTACTCCGGCAGCGGCAACACTGAAGCTTTCTTT. The V and J genes are TRBV6-5 and TRBJ1-1; D gene ambiguous. Germline CDR1 is MNHEY and CDR2 is SVGAGI. CDR3 length: 15 amino acids. V gave up 0 bases and J gave up 2 bases, with 10 bases separating them.

The DNA of the CDR3 is TGTGCCAGCAGTTCGACTCGAAAGGATAAATGGACTAGCTTTAGCTACGAGCAGTACTTC. Encoded protein: CASSSTRKDKWTSFSYEQYF. This chain uses TRBV28 with TRBJ2-7, with TRBD2 identical over 8 bases. The CDR3 spans 20 residues. Losses at the gene ends were 4 bases for V and 3 bases for J; bases not matched to a gene: 23. CDR1 and CDR2 from the germline V gene are MDHEN and SYDVKM.

For the CDR3, the DNA is TGTGCCAGTAGCTCCTACTTGGAGGACGAGCAGTACTTC. Translation: CASSSYLEDEQYF. The chain combines TRBV19 with TRBJ2-7; D may be TRBD2 (5 bases). The length of the CDR3 is 13 residues. The V end lost 6 bases, the J end lost 5 bases, and 14 bases lay between the germline ends. Germline V gene data show CDR1 as LNHDA and CDR2 as SQIVND (reference sequence). Complete variable domain (other parts from reference TRBV19 and TRBJ2-7): DGGITQSPKYLFRKEGQNVTLSCEQNLNHDAMYWYRQDPGQGLRLIYYSQIVNDFQKGDIAEGYSVSREKKESFPLTVTSAQKNPTAFYLCASSSYLEDEQYFGPGTRLTVT.

This rearrangement joins TRBV7-9 to TRBJ1-2, with D possibly matching TRBD1 (6 bases). Trimming removed 2 bases from V and 6 bases from J, with 10 bases in between. The CDR3 spans 13 residues. Germline CDR1 is SEHNR and CDR2 is FQNEAQ (reference sequence). CDR3 amino acids: CASSLTTGHGYTF. As DNA, the CDR3 is TGTGCCAGCAGCTTAACTACAGGGCATGGCTACACCTTC.

V usage is TRBV29-1 and J usage is TRBJ2-3, with D perhaps matching TRBD1 (6 bases). In germline, CDR1 is SQVTM, CDR2 ANQGSEA. V was trimmed by 0 bases and J by 8 bases, leaving 18 bases between them. The CDR3 has 15 residues. In DNA form, the CDR3 reads TGCAGCGTTGAAGAACCCGGACAGTGGCAGGGTACGCAGTATTTT. Protein sequence: CSVEEPGQWQGTQYF.